The 7 T cell receptor beta chains below were found in one sample sequenced in a study of PD-L1 blockade in urothelial cancer. Measured with immunoSEQ multiplex PCR; TCRdb has only the in-frame clones, and not every one. Among tens of thousands of clones listed, around 33% were seen once. The sample was tumor tissue, taken before atezolizumab (anti-PD-L1) treatment. These receptors were collected from a man aged 55 to 70 with urothelial cancer.

The DNA of the CDR3 is TGCGCCAGCTTTGACAGGGGGCGGGGAGAGACCCAGTACTTC. This codes for CASFDRGRGETQYF. V usage is TRBV5-1 and J usage is TRBJ2-5; 10 nucleotides align to TRBD1. The CDR3 spans 14 residues. Germline V CDR1 and CDR2: SGHRS, YFSETQ. The trim removed 7 bases at V and 4 bases at J, leaving 7 bases unmatched.

The chain couples TRBV18 to TRBJ2-7; D unresolved. The germline V gene has CDR1 KGHSH and CDR2 LQKENI. The CDR3 sequence is 13 residues long. The ends were cut back, 3 bases at V and 0 bases at J, with 6 bases in the middle. CDR3: CASSPPSSYEQYF. The CDR3 DNA follows: TGTGCCAGCTCACCGCCCTCCTCCTACGAGCAGTACTTC. Supplemented by reference TRBV18 and TRBJ2-7, the full variable domain reads NAGVMQNPRHLVRRRGQEARLRCSPMKGHSHVYWYRQLPEEGLKFMVYLQKENIIDESGMPKERFSAEFPKEGPSILRIQQVVRGDSAAYFCASSPPSSYEQYFGPGTRLTVT.

There are a few counts of this clone. The chain employs TRBV27 and TRBJ2-7, with a weak D call TRBD1 (5 bases). V was clipped by 5 bases and J by 3 bases, with 17 bases between them. The germline V gene has CDR1 MNHEY and CDR2 SMNVEV (reference sequence). The CDR3 contains 15 residues. The CDR3 spells CASSLLSRGHYEQYF. The CDR3 nucleotides are TGTGCCAGCAGTCTTCTCTCAAGGGGTCACTACGAGCAGTACTTC.

The chain recombines TRBV11-3 with TRBJ2-1; D may be TRBD2 (6 bases). In germline, CDR1 is SGHNT, CDR2 YENEEA. This CDR3 region has 15 residues. V was cut by 5 bases and J by 4 bases, with 15 bases left in between. This chain's CDR3 is CASSPFSGPYNEQFF. CDR3 coding DNA: TGTGCCAGCAGCCCCTTTAGCGGCCCTTACAATGAGCAGTTCTTC. Together with reference TRBV11-3 and TRBJ2-1, the CDR3 gives the full variable domain: EAGVVQSPRYKIIEKKQPVAFWCNPISGHNTLYWYLQNLGQGPELLIRYENEEAVDDSQLPKDRFSAERLKGVDSTLKIQPAELGDSAVYLCASSPFSGPYNEQFFGPGTRLTVL.

The rearrangement joins TRBV6-8 to TRBJ1-2, with a tentative D call TRBD1 (6 bases). This CDR3 contains 14 residues. The germline V gene has CDR1 MNHGY and CDR2 SAAAGT. V lost 0 bases and J 4 bases, leaving 9 bases between the germline ends. The CDR3 DNA sequence: TGTGCCAGCAGTTACTCGGGACAAACCTATGGCTACACCTTC. It specifies CASSYSGQTYGYTF.

In DNA form, the CDR3 reads TGTGCCTGGAGTGTACGGACGGGGACAGGCGGTCACAATGAGCAGTTCTTC. It specifies CAWSVRTGTGGHNEQFF. V and J are TRBV30 and TRBJ2-1, with 8 bases fitting TRBD1. This CDR3 has 17 amino acids. V trimming: 0 bases; J trimming: 5 bases; junction bases outside the gene matches: 12. Germline CDR1 is GTSNPN and CDR2 is SVGIG (reference sequence).

This clone was counted ten times or more. V gene TRBV27 combines with J gene TRBJ2-1; 7 nucleotides align to TRBD1. This CDR3 is built from 16 residues. Germline assignment: CDR1 MNHEY and CDR2 SMNVEV (reference sequence). Germline trimming cut 6 bases from V and 7 bases from J; bases unmatched to any gene: 15. The CDR3 protein is CASRHDRDGLGNEQFF. CDR3 DNA: TGTGCCAGCAGGCATGACAGGGATGGGTTGGGGAATGAGCAGTTCTTC.